The present T cell receptor (beta chain) was sequenced within a study of blood T cell repertoires in COVID-19. Study context: Sites in the United States, Italy and Spain provided acute and convalescent COVID-19 samples. PBMCs, B-cell-depleted T cells, or T cells were the source of the cDNA or gDNA that made up the material.

Germline assignment: CDR1 LNHDA and CDR2 SQIVND (reference sequence). Trimming left V 4 bases short and J 5 bases short, with 8 bases between. The CDR3 contains 13 residues. Authors' processing steps: The authors estimated nucleated cell counts from reference gene primer amplification. TCRdb's copy holds only in-frame clones and misses some; the assay was immunoSEQ multiplex PCR. That table is the source of V, J and clone size, and D and trimming were worked out from the DNA. The sample consists of approximately 300,000 clones, around 90% of them appearing once. The chain uses TRBV19 and TRBJ1-4, with D possibly TRBD1 on 5 matching bases. The clonotype originates from a woman under 40 with COVID-19, enrolled during active disease. Sequencing input: peripheral blood. The chain's CDR3 is CASSTTVNEKLFF. CDR3 bases: TGTGCCAGTAGTACGACAGTCAATGAAAAACTGTTTTTT.